In this sample, the clone carrying this T cell receptor (beta chain) turned up many times. Antigen specificity is unknown. The source of the sample is a study of T cell repertoires in cytomegalovirus infection. Study as a whole: Used in the study were CMV epitopes, some recently identified and HLA-C-restricted, others well-studied and HLA-B-restricted. It can be stated that public TCR beta signatures indicated CMV infection as well as a matching HLA type.

The CDR3 is 15 amino acids. V shed 5 bases and J 8 bases; nucleotides not matched to a gene: 10. CDR1 and CDR2 from the germline V gene are SGHTA and FQGNSA. Each CDR3 protein is one row after TCRdb ran MiXCR on the reads. The sample carries fewer than 950,000 distinct CDR3 sequences, about 33% recorded once. The clonotype originates from a human donor in good health (CMV status not recorded). Some clones in this sample may be carry-over from other donors' samples. This chain joins TRBV7-2 and TRBJ1-4; TRBD1 aligns across 8 bases. Sample: cultured CD8+ T cells from PBMCs, taken from culture after CMV antigen stimulation. The CDR3 here is CASSTQGARREKLFF. CDR3 coding DNA: TGTGCCAGCAGCACCCAGGGGGCGCGGAGGGAAAAACTGTTTTTT.